This T cell receptor beta chain was observed in a study of blood T cells in healthy people across ages (dated by TCRdb to about 2015). In terms of the full investigation: Template switching captured roughly one uniquely barcoded TCR beta cDNA molecule per two T cells in model experiments. Age-related changes in TCR beta repertoire diversity were measured in the study by deep sequencing normalized with unique cDNA molecular identifiers. Donors were grouped into four age groups: young (average about 15 years), middle-aged (over 35), aged (around 62) and long-lived (about 90). To avoid experimental bias, donors of different ages were spread randomly across the sequencing lanes. For two donors (one aged 18 to 30 and one aged 80 or older), the study analyzed two additional independent replicas of 1 million unique cDNA reads from the same blood draw.

Donors were roughly 40 systemically healthy Caucasian individuals from Russia aged 6 to 90 years. Approximately 11 milliliters of peripheral blood were drawn from each donor into EDTA-treated Vacutainer tubes. Ficoll-Paque density-gradient centrifugation was used to isolate PBMCs, with at least 7 million obtained per sample. Total RNA, at least 6 micrograms per sample, was extracted from PBMCs with Trizol reagent. For every donor, flow cytometry on a PBMC aliquot measured the percentage of naive CD45RAhigh/CD27high T cells. What the work shows at the level of the full study, not this receptor alone: Observed TCR beta diversity per million T cells fell roughly linearly with age, and a significant reduction was already apparent by age approximately 40. Since profiling was done on bulk unsorted PBMCs, naive and antigen-experienced compartments could not be conclusively compared. Donor CMV infection status was unknown, potentially confounding age-related changes in expanded clonotypes. A strong correlation was found between observed TCR beta diversity and the percentage of naive T cells measured by flow cytometry. Compared with the aged group, more naive CD4+ T cells, fewer expanded clones and increased TCR diversity were shown by the long-lived group, suggesting age selection. Estimates of total diversity from one million sequenced T cells were regarded as lower bounds and underestimates.

The library was obtained by 5' RACE. TCRdb shows the sequencer as Illumina HiSeq 2500. A second roughly 7 to 11 cycle PCR used a sample-barcoded 5' primer and a J-beta primer mix. A unique molecular identifier was introduced onto each TCR beta cDNA molecule by a template-switch 5' adaptor carrying 12 random nucleotides. Each sample yielded at least 3 million CDR3-containing paired-end reads. First-strand cDNA was synthesized from all RNA with the Mint cDNA synthesis kit, primed by a TRBC-specific oligonucleotide. Following uracil-DNA glycosylase treatment, all cDNA underwent a first 18-cycle PCR with the universal primers M1SS and BC2_uni_R. As for the original processing: For normalization, 1 million high-quality reads, each with a distinct molecular identifier, were randomly selected from each sample. Reads sharing molecular identifiers were discarded rather than binned into consensus sequences. CDR3 identification, clonotype clustering and error correction used MiTCR with a Q25 quality threshold and the strictest error-elimination algorithm. A nonparametric unseen species model with Euler transformation was used to estimate a lower bound on total TCR beta diversity. TCRdb reprocessing: public reads trimmed at Q25 with fastp, clones called with MiXCR, in-frame beta chains kept. Merged by CDR3 protein, the rows form single entries marked with the most common genes and DNA. TCRdb assigned the V and J calls; the authors' analysis was not used. This sample holds approximately 850,000 distinct CDR3 sequences; roughly 60% were observed only once. The top ten hold about 20% of the sample.

Points on this clonotype: The antigen it binds to is not known. Within one base of it there is no much larger clone, and no base qualities were kept.

The germline V gene (reference sequence) gives CDR1 as DFQATT and CDR2 as SNEGSKA. V is shortened by 3 bases, J by 10 bases, and the region joining them spans 18 bases. The CDR3 contains 13 residues, cysteine and phenylalanine counted. Just CDR3 DNA is preserved here, 39 bases in frame from base 1. The sequence was obtained from a man under 40 in good health. Sequenced material: blood. The chain is encoded by TRBV20-1 joined to TRBJ1-1; the D gene is perhaps TRBD1, from 5 matching bases. DNA sequence: TGCAGTGCTAGCGGGTTCGAGGTGGGGGGAGCTTTCTTT. It translates as CSASGFEVGGAFF.